Detailed here is one T cell receptor (beta chain). The data are from a study of technical replicates of blood from four donors. V was cut by 1 base and J by 0 bases, with 4 bases left in between. From germline, CDR1 is SGHTA and CDR2 FQGNSA. The CDR3 has 15 amino acids. The repertoire was sequenced with immunoSEQ multiplex PCR; TCRdb's copy has only in-frame clones and lacks some. The sample holds approximately 87,000 clones, roughly 96% seen once. The sample comprised T cells isolated from PBMCs. The J gene is TRBJ2-6, the V gene TRBV7-2; unclear D gene. The source is a human donor in good health. The CDR3 nucleotides read TGTGCCAGCAGCTTAGGTCTCTCTGGGGCCAACGTCCTGACTTTC. Its translation is CASSLGLSGANVLTF.